The source of this T cell receptor beta chain is a study of T cell responses to AZD1222 COVID-19 vaccine. Regarding this clone: The target antigen is unknown.

Study conclusions and caveats: Just a handful of AZD1222 recipients were seropositive at baseline.

Produced via immunoSEQ multiplex PCR; TCRdb's table is partial and in-frame only. This sample carries 120,000 to 150,000 clones, 82% of them seen once, and the ten largest clones take about 3.8%. The CDR3 totals 15 residues. Per germline, CDR1 KGHDR and CDR2 SFDVKD. J was trimmed by 3 bases and V by 5 bases; bases with no gene match: 5. This clonotype was sampled from an adult in good health. The V call is TRBV24-1, the J call TRBJ2-3; 9 nucleotides align to TRBD2. The material was peripheral blood, obtained on day 0 of MenACWY control vaccination. CDR3 sequence reads: CATSARSGGTDTQYF. CDR3 nucleotide sequence: TGTGCCACCAGTGCCCGGAGCGGGGGGACAGATACGCAGTATTTT.